The rows below give T cell receptor beta chains drawn from one sample of a study of shared clonotypes between healthy human individuals. Clones were sequenced by immunoSEQ multiplex PCR, and TCRdb holds only the in-frame ones, with some missing. The sample comprises some 630,000 clones, about 95% of which are singletons, and more than 0.085% rests with the top ten. The sequenced sample was naive CD8+ T cells sorted from blood. Every receptor here comes from a woman aged 30 to 39 in good health. CDR3s include the opening cysteine and the closing phenylalanine or tryptophan. The D gene is left open where the match is weak. Part of the rows lack a size; the others show once, few, many or a class for expanded clones.

TRBD1	-	TRBV29-1	TRBJ1-5	12	TGCAGCCTCTTCAGGGGGAATCAGCCCCAGCATTTT	CSLFRGNQPQHF
-	once	TRBV15	TRBJ2-3	16	TGTGCCACCAGCGGGTACCCTAGCGCCAGCACAGATACGCAGTATTTT	CATSGYPSASTDTQYF
-	-	TRBV6-1	TRBJ2-7	13	TGTGCCAGCAGTGTCCGACAGAACTACGAGCAGTACTTC	CASSVRQNYEQYF
TRBD1	-	TRBV5-5	TRBJ2-7	15	TGTGCCAGCAGCTTGGTACAGGGGGGCAGGTACGAGCAGTACTTC	CASSLVQGGRYEQYF
-	few	TRBV19	TRBJ1-5	15	TGTGCCAGTAGTAGGTGGGGGGCAGACAATCAGCCCCAGCATTTT	CASSRWGADNQPQHF
-	-	TRBV10-2	TRBJ2-1	16	TGCGCCAGCTCCCTAAGGGCGGGAAGCTCCTACAATGAGCAGTTCTTC	CASSLRAGSSYNEQFF
-	-	TRBV13	TRBJ1-1	14	TGTGCCAGCAGCCATGACAGACTGAACACTGAAGCTTTCTTT	CASSHDRLNTEAFF
-	-	TRBV7-9	TRBJ2-7	17	TGTGCCAGCAGCTTAGCGGGAGAAGGGGAACCGGCCTACGAGCAGTACTTC	CASSLAGEGEPAYEQYF
-	once	TRBV2	TRBJ2-5	10	TGTGCCAGCGAGAGCGAGACCCAGTACTTC	CASESETQYF
-	-	TRBV27	TRBJ1-6	14	TGTGCCAGCAGTTCTCCGGGACTCACCTCCCCCCTCCACTTT	CASSSPGLTSPLHF
TRBD1	-	TRBV9	TRBJ2-5	15	TGTGCCAGCAGCGCCCAGGGGACAGGCGGTGAGACCCAGTACTTC	CASSAQGTGGETQYF
-	-	TRBV2	TRBJ1-5	15	TGTGCCAGCAGCGAAGGACTGTATAGCAATCAGCCCCAGCATTTT	CASSEGLYSNQPQHF
-	-	TRBV10-2	TRBJ2-7	15	TGCGCCAGCATATTAACGGGAGATGGCTCCTACGAGCAGTACTTC	CASILTGDGSYEQYF
-	-	TRBV5-1	TRBJ1-2	13	TGCGCCAGCACACCATTGCAGGGAAATGGCTACACCTTC	CASTPLQGNGYTF
TRBD2	-	TRBV27	TRBJ2-5	15	TGTGCCAGCAGTTTTAGCACTAGCGGGAGTGAGACCCAGTACTTC	CASSFSTSGSETQYF
-	-	TRBV13	TRBJ2-4	17	TGTGCCAGCAGCTTAGGTCCGGGGTGGGCAGCCAAAAACATTCAGTACTTC	CASSLGPGWAAKNIQYF
-	-	TRBV29-1	TRBJ2-7	16	TGCAGCGTTGAAGCCACCGGGGACGGAGGATCCTACGAGCAGTACTTC	CSVEATGDGGSYEQYF
TRBD2	-	TRBV9	TRBJ2-3	13	TGTGCCAGCAGCGGACTAGCAACAGATACGCAGTATTTT	CASSGLATDTQYF
-	-	TRBV19	TRBJ2-7	13	TGTGCCAGTAGTATAGATACCGAGACGGAGCAGTACTTC	CASSIDTETEQYF
-	-	TRBV19	TRBJ1-5	15	TGTGCCAGTAGTATATTTCTCAGGGGCGATCAGCCCCAGCATTTT	CASSIFLRGDQPQHF
TRBD1	-	TRBV6-1	TRBJ1-1	15	TGTGCCAGCAGGAAAGGACAGGGGGCTAGGACTGAAGCTTTCTTT	CASRKGQGARTEAFF
TRBD2	-	TRBV10-2	TRBJ2-7	16	TGCGCCAGCAGGAGGCGTAGCGGGTTTGTACCCTACGAGCAGTACTTC	CASRRRSGFVPYEQYF
-	-	TRBV5-1	TRBJ2-2	15	TGCGCCAGCAGCTGGCTAGGAGATGAGACCGGGGAGCTGTTTTTT	CASSWLGDETGELFF
-	-	TRBV6-4	TRBJ2-1	13	TGTGCCAGCAGTGACTTTGTTGGCAATGAGCAGTTCTTC	CASSDFVGNEQFF
TRBD2	once	TRBV4-1	TRBJ2-5	16	TGCGCCAGCAGCCAAGTTCCGGGACTAGCAGGGGAGACCCAGTACTTC	CASSQVPGLAGETQYF
TRBD1	-	TRBV6-5	TRBJ1-5	15	TGTGCCAGCAGTTCCGGACAGGGGGCGGATCAGCCCCAGCATTTT	CASSSGQGADQPQHF
-	-	TRBV6-1	TRBJ2-7	13	TGTGCCGGTCTGGGAGGCGGCTCCTACGAGCAGTACTTC	CAGLGGGSYEQYF
TRBD1	once	TRBV2	TRBJ2-1	15	TGTGCCAGCAGGGCCGGGACAGGGAGATACAATGAGCAGTTCTTC	CASRAGTGRYNEQFF
-	-	TRBV27	TRBJ1-5	15	TGTGCCAGCAGTCCCGTAGCGGGGGGGAATCAGCCCCAGCATTTT	CASSPVAGGNQPQHF
-	once	TRBV9	TRBJ2-6	17	TGTGCCAGCAGCGTAGGAGCGGTTAGCTCTGGGGCCAACGTCCTGACTTTC	CASSVGAVSSGANVLTF
-	-	TRBV30	TRBJ2-5	13	TGTGCCTGGGCCTTACGGAGGGAAGAGACCCAGTACTTC	CAWALRREETQYF
-	-	TRBV27	TRBJ2-7	16	TGTGCCAGCAGTTTCCAGGGTGGCCACAGCTCCTACGAGCAGTACTTC	CASSFQGGHSSYEQYF
-	-	TRBV28	TRBJ1-1	12	TGTGCCAGCAGCGCGTACGGCACTGAAGCTTTCTTT	CASSAYGTEAFF
-	-	TRBV27	TRBJ2-3	14	TGTGCCAGTAAAGGACAGATGAACCCAGATACGCAGTATTTT	CASKGQMNPDTQYF
TRBD1	-	TRBV4-1	TRBJ2-7	15	TGCGCCAGCAGCCACTCCGGGACAGGGAAGGTCGAGCAGTACTTC	CASSHSGTGKVEQYF
TRBD2	-	TRBV7-9	TRBJ2-7	18	TGTGCCAGCAGCTTAGCGCCCCCGACTAGCGGGAGCCGGGGGGAGCAGTACTTC	CASSLAPPTSGSRGEQYF
TRBD2	-	TRBV5-1	TRBJ2-7	14	TGCGCCAGCAGCGAAAGCGGGAGCTTCTACGAGCAGTACTTC	CASSESGSFYEQYF
TRBD1	-	TRBV7-9	TRBJ2-7	15	TGTGCCAGCAGCTTAGCCGGGACAGACTCCTACGAGCAGTACTTC	CASSLAGTDSYEQYF
-	-	TRBV27	TRBJ2-1	11	TGTGCCAGCAGTCTAGGCAATGAGCAGTTCTTC	CASSLGNEQFF
TRBD2	-	TRBV7-2	TRBJ2-1	18	TGTGCCAGCAGAGGGACTAGCGGGGGGGAAAGCTCCTACAATGAGCAGTTCTTC	CASRGTSGGESSYNEQFF
TRBD1	-	TRBV29-1	TRBJ2-7	13	TGCAGCGCCGCGACAGGGACACTCTACGAGCAGTACTTC	CSAATGTLYEQYF
TRBD2	-	TRBV14	TRBJ2-7	13	TGTGCCAGCAGCCCACGGACTAGGGACGAGCAGTACTTC	CASSPRTRDEQYF
-	-	TRBV5-1	TRBJ2-7	12	TGCGCCAGCAGCTCCAGCTCCTACGAGCAGTACTTC	CASSSSSYEQYF
TRBD2	-	TRBV28	TRBJ2-7	16	TGTGCCAGCAGTTTATCCCCGGGACTAGTTGACTACGAGCAGTACTTC	CASSLSPGLVDYEQYF
-	-	TRBV5-1	TRBJ2-7	13	TGCGCCAGCAGCCCCGAACCGAGGGGGGAGCAGTACTTC	CASSPEPRGEQYF
TRBD1	-	TRBV5-4	TRBJ2-7	14	TGTGCCAGCAGCTTGGGGGACAGGGCTTACGAGCAGTACTTC	CASSLGDRAYEQYF
TRBD1	once	TRBV18	TRBJ1-1	16	TGTGCCAGCTCACCACCAAAAGGACAGGGCTGGATAGAAGCTTTCTTT	CASSPPKGQGWIEAFF
TRBD1	-	TRBV7-8	TRBJ2-1	16	TGTGCCAGCAGCTCGGGAGTGGGACAGGGGGACGCTAAACGATTCTTC	CASSSGVGQGDAKRFF
TRBD2	-	TRBV27	TRBJ2-1	14	TGTGCCACGACTAGCGGGCCTAACTACAATGAGCAGTTCTTC	CATTSGPNYNEQFF
-	-	TRBV27	TRBJ2-1	13	TGTGCCAGCAGTTTAATAGGTAGAGGTGAGCAGTTCTTC	CASSLIGRGEQFF
TRBD2	-	TRBV13	TRBJ2-1	15	TGTGCCAGCAATACACCGGTGGGGAGGGACAATGAGCAGTTCTTC	CASNTPVGRDNEQFF
-	-	TRBV12-1	TRBJ2-7	16	TGTGCCAGCAGCTTTCTAGCGGTCTATCGCTCCTACGAGCAGTACTTC	CASSFLAVYRSYEQYF
-	few	TRBV27	TRBJ2-7	13	TGTGCCAGCAAGGGGGGGACCTCCTACGAGCAGTACTTC	CASKGGTSYEQYF
-	-	TRBV4-1	TRBJ2-2	13	TGCGCCAGCAGCCCCTTCAAAACCGGGGAGCTGTTTTTT	CASSPFKTGELFF
TRBD2	-	TRBV27	TRBJ2-1	16	TGTGCCAGCAGTCCAAGAGCGGGAGCAAACTACAATGAGCAGTTCTTC	CASSPRAGANYNEQFF
-	-	TRBV5-4	TRBJ2-5	13	TGTGCCAGCAGCTTGGCGTCGATGGAGACCCAGTACTTC	CASSLASMETQYF
TRBD2	-	TRBV5-6	TRBJ2-1	14	TGTGCCAGCAGCTCATGGACTAGGGACAATGAGCAGTTCTTC	CASSSWTRDNEQFF
-	-	TRBV28	TRBJ2-3	14	TGTGCCAGTTCATCGGTGGCACACACAGATACGCAGTATTTT	CASSSVAHTDTQYF
-	-	TRBV5-6	TRBJ2-7	12	TGTGCCAGCAGCTCACAGGACTACGAGCAGTACTTC	CASSSQDYEQYF
-	-	TRBV5-6	TRBJ2-7	17	TGTGCCAGCAGCGGCGGCGGCTTAGACCAAAGCTCCTACGAGCAGTACTTC	CASSGGGLDQSSYEQYF